The rows below give T cell receptor beta chains drawn from one sample of a study of blood T cell repertoires in COVID-19. The data were produced by immunoSEQ multiplex PCR, yet TCRdb's version contains in-frame clones alone and is incomplete. The sample records tens of thousands of clones, 80% to 90% being singletons. Sequenced material: peripheral blood. These receptors were collected from a man in his 60s with acute or convalescent COVID-19. Each CDR3 is given with its conserved first and last residue.

v_call: TRBV7-3; j_call: TRBJ2-5; cdr3_aa: CASSFTSGGALETQYF
v_call: TRBV29-1; j_call: TRBJ1-5; cdr3_aa: CSVQKGTGNQPQHF
v_call: TRBV5-1; j_call: TRBJ2-4; cdr3_aa: CASSLRDTGRGIQYF
v_call: TRBV29-1; j_call: TRBJ2-1; cdr3_aa: CSVVAPSSYNEQFF
v_call: TRBV28; j_call: TRBJ1-1; cdr3_aa: CASRPPSGGMTEAFF
v_call: TRBV29-1; j_call: TRBJ2-7; cdr3_aa: CSVEEEGGNYEQYF
v_call: TRBV27; j_call: TRBJ1-1; cdr3_aa: CASSLFSGTGPSEAFF
v_call: TRBV3-1/TRBV3-2; j_call: TRBJ1-6; cdr3_aa: CASSQEVDRGNSPLHF
v_call: TRBV5-1; j_call: TRBJ2-7; cdr3_aa: CASSLGAEQYF
v_call: TRBV6-5; j_call: TRBJ1-1; cdr3_aa: CATGKMNTEAFF
v_call: TRBV15; j_call: TRBJ1-6; cdr3_aa: CATRPAYSGSPLHF
v_call: TRBV10-3; j_call: TRBJ1-4; cdr3_aa: CAISESGPGGRNEKLFF
v_call: TRBV2; j_call: TRBJ2-3; cdr3_aa: CASNGAERSTDTQYF
v_call: TRBV7-9; j_call: TRBJ2-1; cdr3_aa: CASSLVGGDNEQFF
v_call: TRBV6-1; j_call: TRBJ1-2; cdr3_aa: CASSEGQGPYGYTF
v_call: TRBV19; j_call: TRBJ1-1; cdr3_aa: CASSMGDYTMNTEAFF
v_call: TRBV5-1; j_call: TRBJ2-7; cdr3_aa: CASSLERSYEQYF
v_call: TRBV11-2; j_call: TRBJ1-2; cdr3_aa: CASTSGGYGYTF
v_call: TRBV18; j_call: TRBJ1-3; cdr3_aa: CASSPDGTGGRGNTIYF
v_call: TRBV7-3; j_call: TRBJ1-3; cdr3_aa: CASSLQAGNGNTIYF
v_call: TRBV5-4; j_call: TRBJ2-4; cdr3_aa: CASSFPGTGDLAKNIQYF
v_call: TRBV11-2; j_call: TRBJ2-7; cdr3_aa: CASSLSSPTANEQYF
v_call: TRBV7-2; j_call: TRBJ2-7; cdr3_aa: CASSLASSGGIYEQYF
v_call: TRBV7-2; j_call: TRBJ2-3; cdr3_aa: CASSPGQGAKDTQYF
v_call: TRBV6-5; j_call: TRBJ1-3; cdr3_aa: CASTTGLSGNTIYF
v_call: TRBV11-2; j_call: TRBJ1-1; cdr3_aa: CASSFPGGEAFF
v_call: TRBV19; j_call: TRBJ2-1; cdr3_aa: CASSIPGTSGQEQFF
v_call: TRBV24-1; j_call: TRBJ2-5; cdr3_aa: CATSDFGQEAYF
v_call: TRBV19; j_call: TRBJ1-2; cdr3_aa: CASSTRTGGGGYTF
v_call: TRBV19; j_call: TRBJ1-1; cdr3_aa: CASSLQGVGTEAFF
v_call: TRBV2; j_call: TRBJ2-3; cdr3_aa: CASSEPSGGGADTQYF
v_call: TRBV7-9; j_call: TRBJ1-2; cdr3_aa: CASSLGAASYGYTF
v_call: TRBV3-1/TRBV3-2; j_call: TRBJ1-5; cdr3_aa: CASSQDSMLPQHF
v_call: TRBV29-1; j_call: TRBJ1-4; cdr3_aa: CSVGRGRRTNEKLFF
v_call: TRBV4-1; j_call: TRBJ1-1; cdr3_aa: CASSQDAMNTEAFF
v_call: TRBV19; j_call: TRBJ2-7; cdr3_aa: CASSFGDSYEQYF
v_call: TRBV10-1; j_call: TRBJ2-2; cdr3_aa: CASSEEGAGDTGELFF
v_call: TRBV10-1; j_call: TRBJ2-4; cdr3_aa: CASMGSPGGAKNIQYF